A selection of T cell receptor beta chains follows, all from one sample in a study of T-cell memory formation after mild COVID-19. TCRdb itself ran the 5' RACE reads through MiXCR, one entry per CDR3 protein. Among 450,000 to 700,000 distinct CDR3 sequences listed, roughly 17% were seen once. The sample taken for sequencing was PBMCs or a T cell subset sorted from them (not recorded which). These receptors originate from an adult woman who had mild COVID-19 (a few samples of this study predate the infection). Cell type and time point are not known. Both conserved end residues are part of each CDR3. The D gene is left open where the match is weak. Clone size is given for some rows only: seen once, a few or many times, or a class if the clone is expanded.

TRBV11-2	NA	many	TRBJ2-5	TGTGCCAGCAGCTTACCGTCTTCTCAAGAGACCCAGTACTTC	CASSLPSSQETQYF
TRBV9	NA	few	TRBJ2-3	TGTGCCAGCAGCCCGGGACAAGAACTAACCACAGATACGCAGTATTTT	CASSPGQELTTDTQYF
TRBV7-2	NA	few	TRBJ2-1	TGTGCCAGCAGCTCCGGAGTTACCCCGCCCAATGAGCAGTTCTTC	CASSSGVTPPNEQFF
TRBV7-6	TRBD2	few	TRBJ2-5	TGTGCCAGCAGCCCGCGGGGGGCGCGGGAGACCCAGTACTTC	CASSPRGARETQYF
TRBV7-6	TRBD1	few	TRBJ2-3	TGTGCCAGCAGCTTAGCCCCGTGGACAGGGACACCAGATACGCAGTATTTT	CASSLAPWTGTPDTQYF
TRBV3-1	NA	few	TRBJ2-7	TGTGCCAGCAGCCAAGGGAGGGAGCAGTACTTC	CASSQGREQYF
TRBV7-2	TRBD2	many	TRBJ2-1	TGTGCCAGCAGCCCTTCACACGGGACTAGCGGGAGGAGGTCCTACAATGAGCAGTTCTTC	CASSPSHGTSGRRSYNEQFF
TRBV28	NA	NA	TRBJ2-1	TGTGCCAGCAGTACACCTGGCTTGGGGGGAAAGGAGCAGTTCTTC	CASSTPGLGGKEQFF
TRBV5-1	NA	few	TRBJ2-3	TGCGCCAGCAGCCCGGGAGACTGGGAGGCGGATACGCAGTATTTT	CASSPGDWEADTQYF
TRBV29-1	NA	few	TRBJ2-7	TGCAGCGTTGAAATCCCCCCGAACTTCTACGAGCAGTACTTC	CSVEIPPNFYEQYF
TRBV5-1	NA	many	TRBJ1-1	TGCGCCAGCAGCTCCGGGGAGAACACTGAAGCTTTCTTT	CASSSGENTEAFF
TRBV29-1	NA	NA	TRBJ1-3	TGCAGCGCTGGGGAGGGTTCAGGACCTGGAAACACCATATATTTT	CSAGEGSGPGNTIYF
TRBV20-1	NA	few	TRBJ2-5	TGCAGTGCTAGAGGCAAGACGTCCAACCAAGAGACCCAGTACTTC	CSARGKTSNQETQYF
TRBV10-3	NA	few	TRBJ1-4	TGTGCCATCAGTGAGTCCCCGGTACAGGGCGCCTCTGAAAAACTGTTTTTT	CAISESPVQGASEKLFF
TRBV18	NA	few	TRBJ1-5	TGTGCCAGCTCACCGTACAGAGATCAGCCCCAGCATTTT	CASSPYRDQPQHF
TRBV7-6	NA	few	TRBJ2-5	TGTGCCAGCAGCTTAGGCGCCAGCGCGCGAGAGACCCAGTACTTC	CASSLGASARETQYF
TRBV7-2	NA	NA	TRBJ2-3	TGTGCCAGCAGCTCCTCGGGGAGGACTAGCACAGATACGCAGTATTTT	CASSSSGRTSTDTQYF
TRBV6-2/TRBV6-3	NA	NA	TRBJ2-2	TGTGCCAGCGGGAACACCGGGGAGCTGTTTTTT	CASGNTGELFF
TRBV20-1	TRBD2	NA	TRBJ2-1	TGCAGTGCCTATCCGACTAGCGGGGGGTATGGTGAGCAGTTCTTC	CSAYPTSGGYGEQFF
TRBV29-1	NA	NA	TRBJ1-1	TGCAGCCCCTCGGGAGTGGACAGAACGAACACTGAAGCTTTCTTT	CSPSGVDRTNTEAFF
TRBV6-6	TRBD1	NA	TRBJ2-1	TGTGCCAGCAGTCGGGACAGGGGGGCAAGGGGGCAGTTCTTC	CASSRDRGARGQFF
TRBV15	NA	few	TRBJ1-5	TGTGCCACCAGCAGAGCCTGGGGAGGCAATCAGCCCCAGCATTTT	CATSRAWGGNQPQHF
TRBV12-3/TRBV12-4	NA	NA	TRBJ1-1	TGTGCCAGCAGAGATACTCTGAACACTGAAGCTTTCTTT	CASRDTLNTEAFF
TRBV18	TRBD2	NA	TRBJ2-2	TGTGCCAGCTCACCACCGACTAGCAGGAACACCGGGGAGCTGTTTTTT	CASSPPTSRNTGELFF
TRBV4-3	NA	NA	TRBJ2-1	TGCGCCAGCAGCCAAGATCAGGGCGGATCCAATGAGCAGTTCTTC	CASSQDQGGSNEQFF
TRBV20-1	TRBD2	few	TRBJ2-1	TGCAGTGCTAGAGATCGGGCGACAGCGGGGGGGCCCCCGGGGGAGCAGTTCTTC	CSARDRATAGGPPGEQFF
TRBV9	TRBD2	NA	TRBJ2-5	TGTGCCAGCAGCCAACAACGGGAGGCGCCTACGCAACGACCAAGTGACCAGTACTTC	CASSQQREAPTQRPSDQYF
TRBV25-1	TRBD1	NA	TRBJ2-4	TGTGCCAGCAGTGAATTGGGACAGGCGAAGGCCAAAAACATTCAGTACTTC	CASSELGQAKAKNIQYF
TRBV29-1	TRBD2	NA	TRBJ2-5	TGCAGCGTTGATGTTAGCGGGGGACAAGAGACCCAGTACTTC	CSVDVSGGQETQYF
TRBV10-3	NA	many	TRBJ1-5	TGTGCCATCAGATCCACAAAGCCCCAGCATTTT	CAIRSTKPQHF
TRBV6-1	TRBD2	few	TRBJ2-2	TGTGCCAGCAGTGAAGAGGAAGCGGGAGTGCCCGGGGAGCTGTTTTTT	CASSEEEAGVPGELFF
TRBV2	NA	NA	TRBJ2-7	TGTGCCACCACTCGGTTGGAACGGGTTTACGAGCAGTACTTC	CATTRLERVYEQYF
TRBV7-2	NA	NA	TRBJ2-7	TGTGCCTTAATTAGGGGCTCCTACGAGCAGTACTTC	CALIRGSYEQYF
TRBV30	NA	few	TRBJ2-3	TGTGCCTGGAGTGTACTCGTGGGGAACACAGATACGCAGTATTTT	CAWSVLVGNTDTQYF
TRBV7-2	TRBD2	few	TRBJ2-5	TGTGCCAGCAGCTTAGCTTGGCTAGCGGGAGGGTCGCCGGGGGAGACCCAGTACTTC	CASSLAWLAGGSPGETQYF
TRBV20-1	NA	few	TRBJ1-2	TGCAGTGCTAGTGTACAGGGTGTTGGCTACACCTTC	CSASVQGVGYTF
TRBV5-1	NA	many	TRBJ1-1	TGCGCCAGCAGCTTGGCTCTGGGCTCAGGAGCTTTCTTT	CASSLALGSGAFF
TRBV12-3/TRBV12-4	NA	many	TRBJ2-2	TGTGCCAGCAGCCGGGACCGGCGCGGGAACACCGGGGAGCTGTTTTTT	CASSRDRRGNTGELFF
TRBV24-1	NA	NA	TRBJ2-1	TGTGCCACCAGTGATTCAGTAGCCCGGTGGAATGAGCAGTTCTTC	CATSDSVARWNEQFF